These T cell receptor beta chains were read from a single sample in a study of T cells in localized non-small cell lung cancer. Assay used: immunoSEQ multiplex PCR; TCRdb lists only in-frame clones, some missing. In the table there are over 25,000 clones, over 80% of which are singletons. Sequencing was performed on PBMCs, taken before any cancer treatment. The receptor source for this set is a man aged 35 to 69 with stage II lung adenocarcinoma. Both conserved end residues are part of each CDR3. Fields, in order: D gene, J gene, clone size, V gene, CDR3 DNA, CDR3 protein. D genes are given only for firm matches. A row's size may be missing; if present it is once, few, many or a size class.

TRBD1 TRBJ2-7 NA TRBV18 TGTGCCAGCCGGTGGGACAGCTCCTACGAGCAGTACTTC CASRWDSSYEQYF
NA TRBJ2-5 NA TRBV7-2 TGTGCCAGCAGCTCCCGGCAAGAGACCCAGTACTTC CASSSRQETQYF
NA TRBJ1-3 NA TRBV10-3 TGTGCCATCAGTGGTTTGGCAGCCAGCTCTGGAAACACCATATATTTT CAISGLAASSGNTIYF
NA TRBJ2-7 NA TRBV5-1 TGCGCCAGCAGCCCCGACGGGGACTCGTTCTCCTACGAGCAGTACTTC CASSPDGDSFSYEQYF
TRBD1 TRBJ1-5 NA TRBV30 TGTGCCTGGACGGCGGCAGGGGGCGGCAATCAGCCCCAGCATTTT CAWTAAGGGNQPQHF
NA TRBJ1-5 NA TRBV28 TGTGCCAGCAGTTTTCGTCCCGGGGGCTCACCCCAGCATTTT CASSFRPGGSPQHF
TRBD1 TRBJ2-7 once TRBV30 TGTGCCTGGAGTGTAAGAGGGGGCCACGAGCAGTACTTC CAWSVRGGHEQYF
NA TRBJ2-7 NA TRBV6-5 TGTGCCAGCAGTTACCGCCACAGTCACTACGAGCAGTACTTC CASSYRHSHYEQYF
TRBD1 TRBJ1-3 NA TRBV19 TGTGCCAGTAGCCGACAGGGCAATGGAAACACCATATATTTT CASSRQGNGNTIYF
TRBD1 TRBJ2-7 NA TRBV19 TGTGCCACCAAGGGACAGGGAGAATCCTACGAGCAGTACTTC CATKGQGESYEQYF
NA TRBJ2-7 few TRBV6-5 TGTGCCACCCTAACCCCCTACGAGCAGTACTTC CATLTPYEQYF
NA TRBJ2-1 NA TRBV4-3 TGCGCCAGCAGCCAAGGAAGTCTGAGCTCCTACAATGAGCAGTTCTTC CASSQGSLSSYNEQFF
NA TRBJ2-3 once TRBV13 TGTGCCAGCAGCTCACTGTTGGGCGGAAAATACACAGATACGCAGTATTTT CASSSLLGGKYTDTQYF
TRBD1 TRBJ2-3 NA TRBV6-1 TGTGCCAGCAGATTCGGGACAGGGAAGCATACGCAGTATTTT CASRFGTGKHTQYF
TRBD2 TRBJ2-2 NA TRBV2 TGTGCCAGCAGTGTTCCGACTAGCGGGAGGGCCTCGAACACCGGGGAGCTGTTTTTT CASSVPTSGRASNTGELFF
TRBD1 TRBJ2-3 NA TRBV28 TGTGCCAGCAGTTTAGGACAAGGGGGCGCCTGGGCAGATACGCAGTATTTT CASSLGQGGAWADTQYF
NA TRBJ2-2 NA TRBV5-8 TGTGCCAGCAGCTTGGGAGGTCAGGGGATCGGGGAGCTGTTTTTT CASSLGGQGIGELFF
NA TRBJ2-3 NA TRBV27 TGTGCCAGCAGTCTCCAGGCCAGGACCACAGATACGCAGTATTTT CASSLQARTTDTQYF
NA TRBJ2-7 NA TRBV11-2 TGTGCCAGCAGCTATCCGGGACGGACTTACGAGCAGTACTTC CASSYPGRTYEQYF
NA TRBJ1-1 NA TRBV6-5 TGTGCCAGCAGTTACTCGAGGACAGTTATGAACACTGAAGCTTTCTTT CASSYSRTVMNTEAFF
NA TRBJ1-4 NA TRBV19 TGTGCCAGTAAGGCGCAGGGGCGCGAAAAACTGTTTTTT CASKAQGREKLFF
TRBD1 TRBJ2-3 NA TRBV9 TGTGCCAGCAGCGTAGAGAGGGACAGAACCTCTAGCACAGATACGCAGTATTTT CASSVERDRTSSTDTQYF
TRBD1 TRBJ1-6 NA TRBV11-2 TGTGCCAGCAGCTTAGATTGGGGGGACAGGGCTATCCTCCACTTT CASSLDWGDRAILHF
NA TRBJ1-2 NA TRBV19 TGTGCCAGTAGTAGAACTAACAGAGTGTACGTGGATGGCTACACCTTC CASSRTNRVYVDGYTF
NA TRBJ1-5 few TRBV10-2 TGCGCCAGCAGTGAGCCTGGGGTAGGACAGCCCCAGCATTTT CASSEPGVGQPQHF
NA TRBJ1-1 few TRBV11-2 TGTGCCAGCAGCTTCGACGGATCGAACACTGAAGCTTTCTTT CASSFDGSNTEAFF
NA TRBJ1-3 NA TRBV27 TGTGCCAGCAGTCCCCTCCAGAAGGCCGGAAACACCATATATTTT CASSPLQKAGNTIYF
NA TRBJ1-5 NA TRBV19 TGTGCCAGTAGTACCCTCCATCAGCCCCAGCATTTT CASSTLHQPQHF
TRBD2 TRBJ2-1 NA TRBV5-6 TGTGCCAGCACCGGACTAGCGGACTACAATGAGCAGTTCTTC CASTGLADYNEQFF
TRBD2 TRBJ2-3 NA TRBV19 TGTGCCAGTAGTCGACTAGCGGGCCCCGTCCCAGATACGCAGTATTTT CASSRLAGPVPDTQYF
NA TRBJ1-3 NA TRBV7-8 TGTGCCAGCAGCTTCTCCCGGAGCTCTGGAAACACCATATATTTT CASSFSRSSGNTIYF
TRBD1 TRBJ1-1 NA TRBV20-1 TGCAGTGTCCGCCCAGGGGGTGAAGCTTTCTTT CSVRPGGEAFF
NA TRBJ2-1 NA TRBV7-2 TGTGCCAGCAGCTTGGGGGGTGAGCAGTTCTTC CASSLGGEQFF
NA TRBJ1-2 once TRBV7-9 TGTGCCAGCAGCCCAGACAGCTATGGCTACACCTTC CASSPDSYGYTF
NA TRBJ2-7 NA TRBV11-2 TGTGCCAGCAGCTTAGGTTGGGAGTTTAACTACGAGCAGTACTTC CASSLGWEFNYEQYF
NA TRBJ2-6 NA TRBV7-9 TGTGCCAGCAGCTTAGTTCCAGTCGTGGCCTCTGGGGCCAACGTCCTGACTTTC CASSLVPVVASGANVLTF
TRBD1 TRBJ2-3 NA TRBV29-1 TGCAGCGTTGGAGACAGGGGCCACACAGATACGCAGTATTTT CSVGDRGHTDTQYF
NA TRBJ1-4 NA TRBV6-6 TGTGCCAGCAGTTACGAGACCAATGAAAAACTGTTTTTT CASSYETNEKLFF
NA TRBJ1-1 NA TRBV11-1 TGTGCCAGCAGCCCCGCGGGGGGAGGCTATGAGAACACTGAAGCTTTCTTT CASSPAGGGYENTEAFF
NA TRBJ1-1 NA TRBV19 TGTGCCAGTAGTTCGGGACCGAACACTGAAGCTTTCTTT CASSSGPNTEAFF
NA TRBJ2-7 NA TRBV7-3 TGTGCCAGCAGCTTTGGGGCTCCCCCCTACGAGCAGTACTTC CASSFGAPPYEQYF
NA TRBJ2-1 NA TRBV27 TGTGCCAGCAGGTACAGGGAGGAGAACCAGCAGTTCTTC CASRYREENQQFF